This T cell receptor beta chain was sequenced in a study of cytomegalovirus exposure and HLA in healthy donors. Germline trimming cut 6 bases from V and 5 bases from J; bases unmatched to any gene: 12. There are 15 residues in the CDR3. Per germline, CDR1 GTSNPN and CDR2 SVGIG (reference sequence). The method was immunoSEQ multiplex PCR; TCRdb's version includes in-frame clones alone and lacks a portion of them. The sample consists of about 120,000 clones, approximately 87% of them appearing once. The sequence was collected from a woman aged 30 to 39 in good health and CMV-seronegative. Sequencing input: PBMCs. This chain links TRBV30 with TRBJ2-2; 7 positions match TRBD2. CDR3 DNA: TGTGCCTGCTCTAAGGGCAGCGGGGAGACCGGGGAGCTGTTTTTT. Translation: CACSKGSGETGELFF.